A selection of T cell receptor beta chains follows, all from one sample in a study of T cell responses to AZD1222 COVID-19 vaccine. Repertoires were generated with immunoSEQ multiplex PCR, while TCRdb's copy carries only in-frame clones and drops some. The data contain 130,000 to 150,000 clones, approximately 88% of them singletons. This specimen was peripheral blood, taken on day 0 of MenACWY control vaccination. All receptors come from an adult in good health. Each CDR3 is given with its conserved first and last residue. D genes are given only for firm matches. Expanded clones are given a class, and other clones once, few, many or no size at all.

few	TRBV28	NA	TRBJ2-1	CATAGRIRGVEEQFF	TGTGCCACCGCAGGGAGAATTAGGGGAGTAGAAGAGCAGTTCTTC
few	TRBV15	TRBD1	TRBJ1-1	CATSRDRANTEAFF	TGTGCCACCAGCAGGGACAGGGCGAACACTGAAGCTTTCTTT
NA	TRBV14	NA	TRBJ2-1	CASSVYFEQFF	TGTGCCAGCAGCGTGTACTTCGAGCAGTTCTTC
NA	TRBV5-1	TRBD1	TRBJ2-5	CASSQQGGETQYF	TGCGCCAGCAGCCAACAGGGGGGAGAGACCCAGTACTTC
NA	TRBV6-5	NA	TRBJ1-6	CATCSSYNSPLHF	TGTGCCACCTGTAGTTCATATAATTCACCCCTCCACTTT
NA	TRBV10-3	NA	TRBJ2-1	CAISRTGNNEQFF	TGTGCCATCAGCCGGACGGGCAACAATGAGCAGTTCTTC
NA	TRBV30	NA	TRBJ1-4	CAWSVSRDGEKLFF	TGTGCCTGGAGTGTATCCAGGGACGGTGAAAAACTGTTTTTT
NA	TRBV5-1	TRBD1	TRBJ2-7	CASSMTGLSSYEQYF	TGCGCCAGCAGCATGACAGGGTTAAGCTCCTACGAGCAGTACTTC
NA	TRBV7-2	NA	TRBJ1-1	CASSQGGRSTPEAFF	TGTGCCAGCAGCCAAGGAGGGAGGAGCACACCTGAAGCTTTCTTT
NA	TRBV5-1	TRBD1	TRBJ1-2	CASRAKTGVSGYGYTF	TGCGCCAGCAGAGCAAAAACAGGGGTCTCTGGCTATGGCTACACCTTC
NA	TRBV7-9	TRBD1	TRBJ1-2	CASSSTGEDGYTF	TGTGCCAGCAGCTCCACAGGGGAGGATGGCTACACCTTC
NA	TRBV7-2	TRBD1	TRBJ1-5	CASSLDGGGASWSQPQHF	TGTGCCAGCAGCTTAGATGGAGGGGGCGCGTCATGGAGTCAGCCCCAGCATTTT
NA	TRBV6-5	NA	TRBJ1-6	CASSRDGQGSPLHF	TGTGCCAGCAGTCGAGACGGCCAGGGTTCACCCCTCCACTTT
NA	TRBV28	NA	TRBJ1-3	CASSTNQGSGNTIYF	TGTGCCAGCAGTACCAATCAGGGCTCCGGAAACACCATATATTTT
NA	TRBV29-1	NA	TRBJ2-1	CSTGTVSSYNEQFF	TGCAGCACCGGGACGGTTAGCTCCTACAATGAGCAGTTCTTC
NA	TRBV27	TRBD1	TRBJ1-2	CASSPGDRGSYGYTF	TGTGCCAGCAGTCCCGGTGACAGGGGGTCCTATGGCTACACCTTC
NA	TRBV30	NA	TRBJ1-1	CAWSSRGREVRAFF	TGTGCCTGGAGTTCCCGGGGCAGGGAGGTACGAGCTTTCTTT
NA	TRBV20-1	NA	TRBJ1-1	CSASAAANTEAFF	TGCAGTGCTAGTGCGGCGGCGAACACTGAAGCTTTCTTT
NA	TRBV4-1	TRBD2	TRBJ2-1	CASSSEAGNSYNEQFF	TGCGCCAGCAGCTCCGAAGCGGGAAACTCCTACAATGAGCAGTTCTTC
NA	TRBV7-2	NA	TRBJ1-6	CASSAQGRLNSPLHF	TGTGCCAGCAGCGCTCAGGGGCGGTTGAATTCACCCCTCCACTTT
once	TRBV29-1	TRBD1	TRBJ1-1	CSAGQGALNTEAFF	TGCAGCGCGGGACAGGGGGCCTTAAACACTGAAGCTTTCTTT
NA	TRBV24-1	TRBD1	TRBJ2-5	CATSDTGQLQETQYF	TGTGCCACCAGTGATACGGGACAGCTTCAAGAGACCCAGTACTTC
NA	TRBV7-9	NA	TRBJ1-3	CASSSPTLQRTENTIYF	TGTGCCAGCAGCTCCCCGACACTCCAGCGTACCGAAAACACCATATATTTT
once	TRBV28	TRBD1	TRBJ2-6	CASRIPGGTGANVLTF	TGTGCCAGCAGAATCCCAGGGGGCACTGGGGCCAACGTCCTGACTTTC
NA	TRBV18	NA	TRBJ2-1	CASSPPGITYNEQFF	TGTGCCAGCTCACCGCCGGGAATTACCTACAATGAGCAGTTCTTC
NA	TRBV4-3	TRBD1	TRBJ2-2	CASSQASGTGAGELFF	TGCGCCAGCAGCCAAGCTTCCGGGACAGGGGCCGGGGAGCTGTTTTTT
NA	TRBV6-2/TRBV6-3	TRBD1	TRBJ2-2	CASSRDRRTGELFF	TGTGCCAGCAGCCGGGACAGGCGTACCGGGGAGCTGTTTTTT
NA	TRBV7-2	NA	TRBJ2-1	CASSPAGINEQFF	TGTGCCAGCAGCCCCGCGGGAATCAATGAGCAGTTCTTC
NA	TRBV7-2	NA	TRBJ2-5	CASSFYRDTQETQYF	TGTGCCAGCAGCTTTTATCGGGACACCCAAGAGACCCAGTACTTC
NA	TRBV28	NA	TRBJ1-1	CASSLGRTEAFF	TGTGCCAGCAGTCTCGGACGGACTGAAGCTTTCTTT
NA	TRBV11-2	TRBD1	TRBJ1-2	CASSPRGAGLNYGYTF	TGTGCCAGCAGCCCCAGGGGGGCCGGATTGAACTATGGCTACACCTTC
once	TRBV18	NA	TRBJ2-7	CASSPPGIYEQYF	TGTGCCAGCTCACCACCGGGGATCTACGAGCAGTACTTC
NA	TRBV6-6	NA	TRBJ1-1	CASSYSGRNTEAFF	TGTGCCAGCAGTTACTCGGGAAGGAACACTGAAGCTTTCTTT
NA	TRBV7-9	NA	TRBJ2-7	CASGNSQYEQYF	TGTGCCAGTGGGAACAGTCAATACGAGCAGTACTTC
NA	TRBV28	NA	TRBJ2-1	CASSGAGEGVEQFF	TGTGCCAGCAGCGGGGCGGGAGAGGGGGTAGAGCAGTTCTTC